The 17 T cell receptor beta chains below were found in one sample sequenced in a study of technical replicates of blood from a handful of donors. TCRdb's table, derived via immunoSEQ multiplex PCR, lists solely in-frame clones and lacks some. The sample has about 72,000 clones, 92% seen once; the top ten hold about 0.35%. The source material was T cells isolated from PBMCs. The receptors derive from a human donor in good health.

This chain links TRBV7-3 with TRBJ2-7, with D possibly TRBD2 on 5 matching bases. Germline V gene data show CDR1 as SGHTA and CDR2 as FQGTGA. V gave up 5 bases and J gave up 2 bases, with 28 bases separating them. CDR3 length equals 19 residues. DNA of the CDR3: TGTGCCAGCAGCCCCAACTCGGCGGACTCAGGCCATAGGCCCTACGAGCAGTACTTC. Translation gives CASSPNSADSGHRPYEQYF.

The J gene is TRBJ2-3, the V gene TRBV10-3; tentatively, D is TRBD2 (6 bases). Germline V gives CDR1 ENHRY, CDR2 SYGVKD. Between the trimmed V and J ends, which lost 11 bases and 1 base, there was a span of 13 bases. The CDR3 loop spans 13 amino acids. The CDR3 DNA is TGTGCCGTGGCTTGGGGGGGCACAGATACGCAGTATTTT. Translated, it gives CAVAWGGTDTQYF.

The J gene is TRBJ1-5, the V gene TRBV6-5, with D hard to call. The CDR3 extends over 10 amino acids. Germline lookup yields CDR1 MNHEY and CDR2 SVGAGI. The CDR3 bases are TGTGCGGCGGGTGTTCAGCCCCAGCATTTT. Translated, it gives CAAGVQPQHF.

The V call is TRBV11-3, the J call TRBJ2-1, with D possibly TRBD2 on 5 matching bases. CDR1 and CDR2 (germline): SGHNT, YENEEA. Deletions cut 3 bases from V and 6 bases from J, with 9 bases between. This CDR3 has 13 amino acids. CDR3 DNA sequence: TGTGCCAGCAGCTTTCGGGGTGGCAATGAGCAGTTCTTC. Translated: CASSFRGGNEQFF.

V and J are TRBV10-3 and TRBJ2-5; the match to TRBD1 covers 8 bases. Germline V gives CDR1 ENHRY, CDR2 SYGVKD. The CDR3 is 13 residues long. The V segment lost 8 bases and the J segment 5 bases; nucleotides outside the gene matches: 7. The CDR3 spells CAISGQAAETQYF. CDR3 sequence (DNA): TGTGCCATCTCGGGACAGGCTGCGGAGACCCAGTACTTC.

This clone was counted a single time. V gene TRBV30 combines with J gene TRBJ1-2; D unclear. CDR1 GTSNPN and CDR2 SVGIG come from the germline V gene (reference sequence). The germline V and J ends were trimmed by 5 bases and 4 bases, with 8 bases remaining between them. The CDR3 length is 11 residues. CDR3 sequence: CAWGRVYGYTF. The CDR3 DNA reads TGTGCCTGGGGGAGGGTCTATGGCTACACCTTC. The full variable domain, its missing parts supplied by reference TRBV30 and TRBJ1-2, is SQTIHQWPATLVQPVGSPLSLECTVEGTSNPNLYWYRQAAGRGLQLLFYSVGIGQISSEVPQNLSASRPQDRQFILSSKKLLLSDSGFYLCAWGRVYGYTFGSGTRLTVV.

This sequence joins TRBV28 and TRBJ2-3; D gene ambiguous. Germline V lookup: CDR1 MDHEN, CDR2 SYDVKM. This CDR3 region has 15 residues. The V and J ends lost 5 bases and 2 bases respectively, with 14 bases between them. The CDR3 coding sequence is TGTGCCAGCAGTATCCCGAACTACTCCACAGATACGCAGTATTTT. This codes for CASSIPNYSTDTQYF.

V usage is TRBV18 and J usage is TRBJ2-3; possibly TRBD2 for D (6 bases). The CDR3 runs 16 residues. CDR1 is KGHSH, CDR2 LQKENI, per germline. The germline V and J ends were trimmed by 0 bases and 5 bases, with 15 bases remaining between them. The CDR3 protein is CASSPPGGGWEDTQYF. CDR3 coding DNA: TGTGCCAGCTCACCACCGGGAGGAGGGTGGGAAGATACGCAGTATTTT. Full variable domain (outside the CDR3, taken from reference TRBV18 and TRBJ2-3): NAGVMQNPRHLVRRRGQEARLRCSPMKGHSHVYWYRQLPEEGLKFMVYLQKENIIDESGMPKERFSAEFPKEGPSILRIQQVVRGDSAAYFCASSPPGGGWEDTQYFGPGTRLTVL.

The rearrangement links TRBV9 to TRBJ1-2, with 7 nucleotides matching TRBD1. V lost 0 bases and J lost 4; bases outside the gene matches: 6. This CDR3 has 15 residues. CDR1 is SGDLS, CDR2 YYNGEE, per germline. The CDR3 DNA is TGTGCCAGCAGCGTAGCGACAGGGCCAACCTATGGCTACACCTTC. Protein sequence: CASSVATGPTYGYTF.

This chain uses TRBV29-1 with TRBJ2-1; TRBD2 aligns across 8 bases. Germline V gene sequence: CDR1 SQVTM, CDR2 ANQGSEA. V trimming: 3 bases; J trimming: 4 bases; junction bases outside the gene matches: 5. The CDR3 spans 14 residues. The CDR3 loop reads CSVDISGNYNEQFF. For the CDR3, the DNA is TGCAGCGTTGATATTAGCGGGAATTACAATGAGCAGTTCTTC.

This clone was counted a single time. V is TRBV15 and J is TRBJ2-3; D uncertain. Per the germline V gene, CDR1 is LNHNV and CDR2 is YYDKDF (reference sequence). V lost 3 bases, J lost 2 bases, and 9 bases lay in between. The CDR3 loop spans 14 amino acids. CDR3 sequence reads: CATSRGETTDTQYF. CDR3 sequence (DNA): TGTGCCACCAGCAGGGGCGAGACCACAGATACGCAGTATTTT. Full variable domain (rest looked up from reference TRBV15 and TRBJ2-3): DAMVIQNPRYQVTQFGKPVTLSCSQTLNHNVMYWYQQKSSQAPKLLFHYYDKDFNNEADTPDNFQSRRPNTSFCFLDIRSPGLGDTAMYLCATSRGETTDTQYFGPGTRLTVL.

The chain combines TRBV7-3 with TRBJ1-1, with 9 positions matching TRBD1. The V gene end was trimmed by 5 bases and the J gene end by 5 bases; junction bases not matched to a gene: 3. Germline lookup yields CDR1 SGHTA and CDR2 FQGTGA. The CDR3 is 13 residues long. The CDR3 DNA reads TGTGCCAGCAGCGCACAGGGGGCAACTGAAGCTTTCTTT. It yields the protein CASSAQGATEAFF.

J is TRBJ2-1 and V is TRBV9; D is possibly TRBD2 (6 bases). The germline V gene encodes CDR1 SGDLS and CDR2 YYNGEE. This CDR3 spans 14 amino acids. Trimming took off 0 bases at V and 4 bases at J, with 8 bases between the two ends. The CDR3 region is CASSVGLGYNEQFF. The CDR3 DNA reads TGTGCCAGCAGCGTAGGACTAGGGTACAATGAGCAGTTCTTC.

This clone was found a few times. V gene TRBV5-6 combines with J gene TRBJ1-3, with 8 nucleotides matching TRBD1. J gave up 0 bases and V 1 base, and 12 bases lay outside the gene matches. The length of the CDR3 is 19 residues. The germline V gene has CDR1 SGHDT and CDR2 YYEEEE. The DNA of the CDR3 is TGTGCCAGCAGCTTGTTGGCAGGGGGCGGATTATCCTCTGGAAACACCATATATTTT. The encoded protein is CASSLLAGGGLSSGNTIYF.

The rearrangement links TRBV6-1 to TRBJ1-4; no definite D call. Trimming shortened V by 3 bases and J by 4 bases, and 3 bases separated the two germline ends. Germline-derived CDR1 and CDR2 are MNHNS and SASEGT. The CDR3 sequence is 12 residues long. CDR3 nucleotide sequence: TGTGCCAGCAGTGATAGTAATGAAAAACTGTTTTTT. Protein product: CASSDSNEKLFF.

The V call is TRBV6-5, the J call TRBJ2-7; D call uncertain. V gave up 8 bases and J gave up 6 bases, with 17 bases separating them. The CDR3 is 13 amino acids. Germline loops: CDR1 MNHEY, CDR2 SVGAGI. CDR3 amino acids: CASSYSLEVEQYF. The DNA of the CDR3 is TGTGCCAGCTCTTACTCCCTTGAGGTCGAGCAGTACTTC.

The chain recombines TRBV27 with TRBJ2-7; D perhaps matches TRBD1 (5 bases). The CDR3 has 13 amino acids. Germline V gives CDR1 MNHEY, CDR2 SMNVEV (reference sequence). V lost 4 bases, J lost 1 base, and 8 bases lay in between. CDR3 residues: CASSWGRSYEQYF. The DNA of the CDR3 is TGTGCCAGCAGTTGGGGCCGATCCTACGAGCAGTACTTC.